This T cell receptor beta chain stems from a study of early T cells in non-severe SARS-CoV-2 infection. MiXCR, run by TCRdb on the 5' RACE reads, gives a single entry per CDR3 protein. Found here are tens of thousands of distinct CDR3 sequences, roughly a tenth of them singletons; the top ten hold less than 25%. This clonotype was counted a few times. CDR1 WSHSY and CDR2 SAAADI come from the germline V gene. Trimming cost V 3 bases and J 2 bases, with 11 bases left between them. There are 15 residues in the CDR3. The clonotype was recovered from an adult who was a healthcare worker with PCR-confirmed SARS-CoV-2 infection or an uninfected control (not recorded which). The sample comprised whole blood. The chain recombines TRBV10-2 with TRBJ1-3; D possibly corresponds to TRBD1 (6 bases). CDR3 in DNA: TGCGCCAGCAGTGACACCGGGACAACTGGAAACACCATATATTTT. As protein: CASSDTGTTGNTIYF.